This T cell receptor (beta chain) was retrieved from a study of shared clonotypes between healthy human individuals. Study-level results: In a few donors, about 5% of naive CD4 clonotypes appeared in common. The researchers took only blood, and tissue repertoires probably look different.

Germline V CDR1 and CDR2: SGHAT, FQNNGV. V lost 0 bases to trimming and J lost 5 bases, with 5 bases between them. CDR3 length equals 13 residues. The deep-level immunoSEQ assay was used. Several immunoSEQ 96-well plates shared each subset's DNA, each plate a replicate. The protocol was immunoSEQ multiplex PCR, while the TCRdb copy is restricted to in-frame clones and leaves out a portion. The table lists about 710,000 clones, about two thirds of them singletons, with approximately 2% in the top ten. Regarding this clone: What it binds is not known. With a much larger clone just one base away, this may be a read error. The identical CDR3 is also encoded by other nucleotide sequences in the sample.

The J gene is TRBJ1-5, the V gene TRBV11-2, with D possibly being TRBD1 (5 bases). This TCR was sampled from a woman in her twenties or thirties in good health. Material: memory CD4+ T cells sorted from blood. Subset indicated: CD45RA-negative fraction. CDR3: CASSLEGDQPQHF. The DNA for the CDR3 is TGTGCCAGCAGCTTAGAAGGGGATCAGCCCCAGCATTTT.